The T cell receptor beta chain described here comes from a study of T cell clones after liver transplantation. Method: immunoSEQ multiplex PCR; TCRdb's copy keeps in-frame clones and lacks some. The profile covers about 75,000 clones, with under 90% appearing a single time and under 2.5% taken by the ten largest. This clone has only a few counts. V lost 3 bases, J lost 7 bases, and 15 bases lay in between. The CDR3 length is 15 residues. Germline V gene lookup returns CDR1 KGHSH and CDR2 LQKENI. The clonotype comes from a human patient who received a liver transplant. Some T cells may be graft donor cells. The material sequenced was CD4+ T cells from blood, taken about 50 months after liver transplant. The chain links TRBV18 to TRBJ1-4; D unresolved. Here the CDR3 DNA reads TGTGCCAGCTCACCCCTACCTCCAAAAGCTGAAAAACTGTTTTTT. The encoded protein is CASSPLPPKAEKLFF.